This T cell receptor beta chain comes out of a study of blood T cell repertoires in COVID-19. Germline V gene data show CDR1 as SGDLS and CDR2 as YYNGEE. This CDR3 spans 19 amino acids. Trimming cost V 3 bases and J 0 bases; bases outside gene matches: 13. Authors' processing steps: Using reference gene primer amplification, nucleated cell counts were estimated. Assay used: immunoSEQ multiplex PCR; TCRdb lists only in-frame clones, some missing. The V and J calls and clone size come from that table; D and trimming were worked out from the DNA. The sample has approximately 150,000 clones, roughly 80% seen once; the top ten hold approximately 9.1%.

The TCR comes from a woman in her seventies with acute or convalescent COVID-19. The sequenced sample was peripheral blood. The chain joins TRBV9 to TRBJ2-1; TRBD2 aligns across 9 bases. CDR3 DNA: TGTGCCAGCAGCGAGAGAGGTAGCGGGGGTTCCTACTCCTACAATGAGCAGTTCTTC. It specifies CASSERGSGGSYSYNEQFF.